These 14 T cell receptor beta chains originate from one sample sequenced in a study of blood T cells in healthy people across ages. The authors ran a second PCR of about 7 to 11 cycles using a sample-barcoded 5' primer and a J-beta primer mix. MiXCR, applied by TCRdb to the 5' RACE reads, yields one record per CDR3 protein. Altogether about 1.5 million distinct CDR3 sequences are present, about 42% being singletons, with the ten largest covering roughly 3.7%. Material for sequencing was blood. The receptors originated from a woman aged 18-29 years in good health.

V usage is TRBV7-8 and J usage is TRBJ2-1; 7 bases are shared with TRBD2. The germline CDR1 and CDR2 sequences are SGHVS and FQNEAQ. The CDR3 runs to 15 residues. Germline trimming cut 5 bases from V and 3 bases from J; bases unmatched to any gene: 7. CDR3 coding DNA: TGTGCCAGCAGCACTAGCGTACGAGTCTACAATGAGCAGTTCTTC. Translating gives CASSTSVRVYNEQFF.

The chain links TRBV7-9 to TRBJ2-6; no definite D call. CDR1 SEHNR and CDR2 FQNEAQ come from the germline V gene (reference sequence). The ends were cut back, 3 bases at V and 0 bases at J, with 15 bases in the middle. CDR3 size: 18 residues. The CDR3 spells CASSFFLIGSSGANVLTF. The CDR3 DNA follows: TGTGCCAGCAGCTTTTTTCTCATAGGAAGCTCTGGGGCCAACGTCCTGACTTTC.

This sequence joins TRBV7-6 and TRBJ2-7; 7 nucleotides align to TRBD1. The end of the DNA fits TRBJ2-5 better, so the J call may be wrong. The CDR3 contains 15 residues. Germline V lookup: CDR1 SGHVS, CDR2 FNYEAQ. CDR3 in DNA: TGTGCCAGCAGCTTATCTAGGGGGCCTGGAGAGACCCAGTACTTC. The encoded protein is CASSLSRGPGETQYF.

CDR3 DNA: TGTGCCAGCAGCTTATATGGCGGGGGGGACTACAATGAGCAGTTCTTC. Its translation is CASSLYGGGDYNEQFF. The chain combines TRBV7-2 with TRBJ2-1; 9 bases map to TRBD2. V lost 2 bases and J lost 3; bases outside the gene matches: 5. Looked up from germline, CDR1 is SGHTA and CDR2 is FQGNSA. The CDR3 has 16 residues. Full variable domain (rest looked up from reference TRBV7-2 and TRBJ2-1): GAGVSQSPSNKVTEKGKDVELRCDPISGHTALYWYRQSLGQGLEFLIYFQGNSAPDKSGLPSDRFSAERTGGSVSTLTIQRTQQEDSAVYLCASSLYGGGDYNEQFFGPGTRLTVL.

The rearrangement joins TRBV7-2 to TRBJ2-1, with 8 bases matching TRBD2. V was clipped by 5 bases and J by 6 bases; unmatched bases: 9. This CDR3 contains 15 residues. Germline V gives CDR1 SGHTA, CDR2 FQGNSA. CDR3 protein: CASSRASGSVNEQFF. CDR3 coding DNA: TGTGCCAGCAGCCGTGCGAGCGGGAGTGTCAATGAGCAGTTCTTC.

CDR3 DNA: TGCAGTGCTAGTAGGGGAATCTATGGCTACACCTTC. Translated: CSASRGIYGYTF. The chain uses TRBV20-1 and TRBJ1-2; D perhaps matches TRBD1 (5 bases). Germline V CDR1 and CDR2: DFQATT, SNEGSKA (reference sequence). This CDR3 has 12 amino acids. The V end was cut by 3 bases, the J end by 4 bases, with 9 bases between.

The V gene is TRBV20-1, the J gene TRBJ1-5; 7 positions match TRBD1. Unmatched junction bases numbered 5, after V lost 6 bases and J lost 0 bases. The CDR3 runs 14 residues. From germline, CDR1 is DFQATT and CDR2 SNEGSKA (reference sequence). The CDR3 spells CSAGTDDSNQPQHF. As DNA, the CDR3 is TGCAGTGCAGGGACAGACGATAGCAATCAGCCCCAGCATTTT.

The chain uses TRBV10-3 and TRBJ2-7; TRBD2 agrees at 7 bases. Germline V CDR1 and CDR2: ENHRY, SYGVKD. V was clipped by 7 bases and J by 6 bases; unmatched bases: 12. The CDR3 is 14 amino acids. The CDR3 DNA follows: TGTGCCATCACCTCTCTAGGGGAGGGAAGCGAGCAGTACTTC. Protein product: CAITSLGEGSEQYF.

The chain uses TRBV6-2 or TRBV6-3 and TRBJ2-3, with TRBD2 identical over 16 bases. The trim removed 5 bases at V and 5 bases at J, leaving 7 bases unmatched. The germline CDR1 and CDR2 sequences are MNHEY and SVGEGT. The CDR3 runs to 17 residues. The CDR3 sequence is CASSGGLAGGPKDTQYF. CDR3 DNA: TGTGCCAGCAGTGGGGGACTAGCGGGAGGGCCGAAAGATACGCAGTATTTT.

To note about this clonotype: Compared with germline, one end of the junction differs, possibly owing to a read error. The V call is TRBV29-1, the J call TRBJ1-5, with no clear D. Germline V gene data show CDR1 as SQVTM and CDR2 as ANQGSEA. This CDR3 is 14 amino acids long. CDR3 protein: CGVAFDLSNQPQHF. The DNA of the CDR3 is TGCGGCGTTGCGTTCGATCTTAGCAATCAGCCCCAGCATTTT. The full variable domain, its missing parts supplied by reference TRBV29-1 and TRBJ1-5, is SAVISQKPSRDICQRGTSLTIQCQVDSQVTMMFWYRQQPGQSLTLIATANQGSEATYESGFVIDKFPISRPNLTFSTLTVSNMSPEDSSIYLCGVAFDLSNQPQHFGDGTRLSIL.

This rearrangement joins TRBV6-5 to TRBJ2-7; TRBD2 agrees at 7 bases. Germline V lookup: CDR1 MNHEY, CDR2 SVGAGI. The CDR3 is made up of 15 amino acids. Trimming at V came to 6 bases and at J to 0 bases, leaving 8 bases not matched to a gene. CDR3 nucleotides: TGTGCCAGCAGGGCCGGGACTACCGTCTCCTACGAGCAGTACTTC. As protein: CASRAGTTVSYEQYF.

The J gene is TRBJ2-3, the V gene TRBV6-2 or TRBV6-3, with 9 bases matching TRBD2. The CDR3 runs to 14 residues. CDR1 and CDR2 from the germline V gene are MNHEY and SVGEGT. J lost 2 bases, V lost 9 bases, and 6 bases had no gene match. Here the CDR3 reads CARDSGGYTDTQYF. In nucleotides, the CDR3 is TGTGCCAGGGATAGCGGGGGCTACACAGATACGCAGTATTTT.

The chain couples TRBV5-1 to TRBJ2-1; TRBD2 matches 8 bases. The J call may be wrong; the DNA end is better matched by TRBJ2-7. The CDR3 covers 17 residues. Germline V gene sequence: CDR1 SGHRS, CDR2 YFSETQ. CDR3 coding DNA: TGCGCCAGCAGCTTGGTCGGTATCGGGAGGGACTACAATGAGCAGTACTTC. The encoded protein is CASSLVGIGRDYNEQYF.

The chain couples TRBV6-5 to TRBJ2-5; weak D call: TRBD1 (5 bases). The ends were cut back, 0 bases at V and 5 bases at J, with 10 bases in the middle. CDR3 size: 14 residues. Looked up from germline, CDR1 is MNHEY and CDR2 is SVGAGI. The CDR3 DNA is TGTGCCAGCAGTTACTCCGATAGGGGCGAGACCCAGTACTTC. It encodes CASSYSDRGETQYF.